Each of the 26 T cell receptor beta chains below was sequenced from the same sample in a study of cytomegalovirus exposure and HLA in healthy donors. The PCR was carried out with 60 Vbeta primers and 13 Jbeta primers. Sequencing used immunoSEQ multiplex PCR; TCRdb keeps in-frame clones, though not all of them. The sample lists around 120,000 clones, 77% seen once, with roughly 4% in the top ten. Sequenced input: PBMCs. These receptors originate from a human donor in good health.

The genes are TRBV5-4 and TRBJ2-1; 7 bases agree with TRBD1. Germline V gene data show CDR1 as SGHNT and CDR2 as YYREEE (reference sequence). J gave up 5 bases and V 1 base, and 12 bases lay outside the gene matches. There are 17 residues in the CDR3. Here the CDR3 DNA reads TGTGCCAGCAGCTTGATGGCAGGGGGAGTACGCCACAATGAGCAGTTCTTC. This gives the protein CASSLMAGGVRHNEQFF. Using reference TRBV5-4 and TRBJ2-1 for the parts outside the CDR3, the full variable domain is ETGVTQSPTHLIKTRGQQVTLRCSSQSGHNTVSWYQQALGQGPQFIFQYYREEENGRGNFPPRFSGLQFPNYSSELNVNALELDDSALYLCASSLMAGGVRHNEQFFGPGTRLTVL.

In this sample, this clone turned up a few times. The CDR3 coding sequence is TGTGCCAGCAGCCCCGGGACAGGGGGATCCGAGACCCAGTACTTC. Translated: CASSPGTGGSETQYF. This chain links TRBV2 with TRBJ2-5; 11 bases are a match to TRBD1. The CDR3 runs to 15 residues. V trimming: 6 bases; J trimming: 5 bases; junction bases outside the gene matches: 8. CDR1 and CDR2 (germline): SNHLY, FYNNEI.

This rearrangement joins TRBV7-6 to TRBJ2-7, with 11 positions matching TRBD2. The V and J ends lost 4 bases and 2 bases, in that order; junction bases with no gene match: 7. Germline-derived CDR1 and CDR2 are SGHVS and FNYEAQ. This CDR3 has 16 residues. CDR3 residues: CASSSGSSGRTYEQYF. Written as DNA, the CDR3 is TGTGCCAGCAGCTCGGGTTCTAGCGGGAGGACCTACGAGCAGTACTTC.

The chain has TRBV6-1 and TRBJ1-5; 7 nucleotides line up with TRBD1. Germline CDR1 MNHNS, CDR2 SASEGT. The CDR3 sequence is 14 residues long. V gave up 10 bases and J gave up 2 bases; unmatched junction bases: 8. The CDR3 reads CATTDRVGNQPQHF. The DNA for the CDR3 is TGTGCCACCACAGACAGGGTTGGCAATCAGCCCCAGCATTTT.

The chain has TRBV6-5 and TRBJ2-7; the D gene is possibly TRBD1 (7 bases). The V end was cut by 2 bases, the J end by 5 bases, with 16 bases between. CDR3 length: 15 residues. Looked up from germline, CDR1 is MNHEY and CDR2 is SVGAGI. CDR3 loop: CASSYRDSGQDEQYF. The CDR3 DNA reads as TGTGCCAGCAGTTACAGGGACTCTGGACAGGACGAGCAGTACTTC.

The rearrangement joins TRBV19 to TRBJ1-2, with 9 positions matching TRBD1. CDR3 length equals 15 residues. The junction had 5 bases not matched to a gene; V was cut back by 0 bases and J by 6 bases. CDR1 LNHDA and CDR2 SQIVND come from the germline V gene (reference sequence). DNA for the CDR3: TGTGCCAGTAGTATAGATCGGACAGGGGTTAATGGCTACACCTTC. As protein: CASSIDRTGVNGYTF.

This chain connects TRBV6-1 to TRBJ2-2; 7 positions agree with TRBD2. V shed 6 bases and J 4 bases; nucleotides not matched to a gene: 8. The CDR3 runs 15 residues. The germline V gene encodes CDR1 MNHNS and CDR2 SASEGT. This chain's CDR3 is CASRGGWGGTGELFF. In DNA, the CDR3 is TGTGCCAGCAGGGGGGGGTGGGGTGGCACCGGGGAGCTGTTTTTT.

Remarks on this clone: One junction end disagrees with the germline gene, perhaps due to a read error. The chain uses TRBV19 and TRBJ1-1; 9 bases align to TRBD1. Germline loops: CDR1 LNHDA, CDR2 SQIVND (reference sequence). There are 15 residues in the CDR3. In DNA, the CDR3 is TGTGCCAGTAGTGCTTCCGGGACAGGGAACGCTGAAGCTTTCTTT. Amino acid sequence: CASSASGTGNAEAFF.

The gene calls are TRBV7-9 and TRBJ2-3, with 11 bases matching TRBD2. The germline V gene has CDR1 SEHNR and CDR2 FQNEAQ (reference sequence). Trimming cost V 8 bases and J 6 bases; bases outside gene matches: 13. The CDR3 runs 16 residues. This CDR3 is CASSGGTSGKRDTQYF. The CDR3 bases are TGTGCCAGCTCGGGGGGGACTAGCGGAAAGAGGGATACGCAGTATTTT.

This clone occurred once. This chain connects TRBV30 to TRBJ1-3, with TRBD1 as a possible D gene (5 bases). The CDR3 spans 15 residues. Germline values: CDR1 GTSNPN, CDR2 SVGIG (reference sequence). The V and J ends lost 5 bases and 11 bases respectively, with 25 bases between them. The CDR3 reads CAWSQALGGYPPIYF. In DNA form, the CDR3 reads TGTGCCTGGTCTCAGGCTCTCGGGGGGTATCCCCCCATATATTTT.

This sequence joins TRBV27 and TRBJ2-2; D possibly corresponds to TRBD2 (6 bases). This CDR3 region has 20 residues. V was shortened by 4 bases and J by 5 bases, with 29 bases between the two germline ends. Germline V gene sequence: CDR1 MNHEY, CDR2 SMNVEV (reference sequence). CDR3 nucleotides: TGTGCCAGCAGTTCATTCCCCGGGCCCGGACTGGCGGGATATACCGGGGAGCTGTTTTTT. The encoded protein is CASSSFPGPGLAGYTGELFF.

The chain employs TRBV7-2 and TRBJ2-3; unclear D gene. CDR1 SGHTA and CDR2 FQGNSA come from the germline V gene. Trimming removed 3 bases at V and 4 bases at J, with 2 bases between. The CDR3 is 11 residues long. This CDR3 reads CASSFSDTQYF. CDR3 nucleotide sequence: TGTGCCAGCAGCTTCTCAGATACGCAGTATTTT.

The chain is built from TRBV10-2 and TRBJ1-6, with TRBD1 identical over 10 bases. This CDR3 contains 17 residues. With V trimmed by 2 bases and J by 4 bases, 5 bases remained unmatched. Germline-derived CDR1 and CDR2 are WSHSY and SAAADI. CDR3 sequence reads: CASSELTGGRYNSPLHF. As DNA, the CDR3 is TGCGCCAGCAGTGAGCTGACAGGGGGCCGGTATAATTCACCCCTCCACTTT.

The CDR3: CASSLGGSSTYEQYF. CDR3 bases: TGTGCCAGCAGCTTAGGAGGGAGTAGCACCTACGAGCAGTACTTC. The chain joins TRBV7-3 to TRBJ2-5, with D perhaps matching TRBD2 (6 bases). The DNA end is more similar to TRBJ2-7, so the J call may be wrong. In germline, CDR1 is SGHTA, CDR2 FQGTGA. The CDR3 consists of 15 residues.

The chain couples TRBV19 to TRBJ1-2; D is possibly TRBD1 (6 bases). Trimming took 7 bases from V and 4 from J, leaving 19 bases between them. CDR1 is LNHDA, CDR2 SQIVND, per germline (reference sequence). The CDR3 has 15 residues. The CDR3 spells CASTLNREGSYGYTF. The CDR3 DNA is TGTGCCAGTACCCTCAACAGGGAGGGGAGCTATGGCTACACCTTC.

J is TRBJ1-1 and V is TRBV19; TRBD1 agrees at 7 bases. CDR1 and CDR2 (germline): LNHDA, SQIVND (reference sequence). With V trimmed by 7 bases and J by 5 bases, 7 bases remained unmatched. The CDR3 sequence is 13 residues long. DNA of the CDR3: TGTGCCAGTATTAACAGGGGCGAGACTGAAGCTTTCTTT. Translating gives CASINRGETEAFF.

The chain uses TRBV7-8 and TRBJ2-1, with 8 nucleotides matching TRBD2. J was trimmed by 8 bases and V by 1 base; bases with no gene match: 10. Per germline, CDR1 SGHVS and CDR2 FQNEAQ. CDR3 length: 16 residues. CDR3 in amino acids: CASSLGLSGSLDEQFF. CDR3 sequence (DNA): TGTGCCAGCAGCTTAGGGTTAAGCGGGAGTTTGGATGAGCAGTTCTTC. Based on the CDR3 plus reference TRBV7-8 and TRBJ2-1, the full variable domain is GAGVSQSPRYKVAKRGQDVALRCDPISGHVSLFWYQQALGQGPEFLTYFQNEAQLDKSGLPSDRFFAERPEGSVSTLKIQRTQQEDSAVYLCASSLGLSGSLDEQFFGPGTRLTVL.

The genes are TRBV25-1 and TRBJ1-1; TRBD1 matches 7 bases. The junction had 6 bases not matched to a gene; V was cut back by 3 bases and J by 5 bases. CDR3 length equals 14 residues. Germline CDR1 MGHDK, CDR2 SYGVNS. CDR3 sequence: CASSEDRSRTEAFF. DNA of the CDR3: TGTGCCAGCAGTGAGGACAGGAGTAGAACTGAAGCTTTCTTT.

The chain carries TRBV5-1 and TRBJ1-2, with TRBD1 as a possible D gene (5 bases). This CDR3 has 14 amino acids. The V and J ends lost 4 bases and 2 bases respectively, with 12 bases between them. The germline CDR1 and CDR2 sequences are SGHRS and YFSETQ. CDR3 amino acids: CASSPRVQNYGYTF. In DNA, the CDR3 is TGCGCCAGCAGCCCCAGGGTGCAGAACTATGGCTACACCTTC.

The V and J genes are TRBV13 and TRBJ2-1; TRBD1 might be the D (7 bases). The germline V gene has CDR1 PRHDT and CDR2 FYEKMQ (reference sequence). V lost 5 bases, J lost 8 bases, and 25 bases lay in between. CDR3 length equals 17 residues. The CDR3: CASSPRTGGKLFDEQFF. As DNA, the CDR3 is TGTGCCAGCAGCCCCCGGACAGGCGGGAAATTATTCGATGAGCAGTTCTTC.

The chain recombines TRBV15 with TRBJ1-4; D might be TRBD1 (5 bases). V was shortened by 0 bases and J by 7 bases, with 15 bases between the two germline ends. The CDR3 consists of 16 residues. Germline CDR1 is LNHNV and CDR2 is YYDKDF (reference sequence). As DNA, the CDR3 is TGTGCCACCAGCAGAGATGTAGGGACTGGCAGTGAAAAACTGTTTTTT. As protein: CATSRDVGTGSEKLFF.

The CDR3 protein is CASRGTGTRVADTQYF. The CDR3 nucleotides read TGTGCCAGTCGGGGGACCGGGACTAGGGTCGCAGATACGCAGTATTTT. The chain is built from TRBV19 and TRBJ2-3, with 8 bases fitting TRBD2. Germline V gives CDR1 LNHDA, CDR2 SQIVND (reference sequence). The CDR3 covers 16 residues. The V segment lost 8 bases and the J segment 4 bases; nucleotides outside the gene matches: 14.

Remarks on this clone: Sequence at one end of the junction differs from germline and may be a read error. The chain joins TRBV10-2 to TRBJ2-7; TRBD1 aligns across 7 bases. Germline V gene lookup returns CDR1 WSHSY and CDR2 SAAADI. The CDR3 is made up of 14 amino acids. Here the CDR3 DNA reads TGCGCCAGCCGTACCCCGGGACAGTCCTCCGAGCAGTACTTC. This translates into CASRTPGQSSEQYF.

The gene calls are TRBV19 and TRBJ1-2, with unresolved D. Trimming removed 7 bases from V and 7 bases from J, with 4 bases in between. Looked up from germline, CDR1 is LNHDA and CDR2 is SQIVND (reference sequence). This CDR3 contains 9 residues. CDR3 loop: CASTCGYTF. CDR3 nucleotides: TGTGCCAGTACTTGTGGCTACACCTTC.

The sample holds a few counts of this clone. The chain carries TRBV4-2 and TRBJ1-1; D is unclear. The CDR3 covers 13 residues. With 1 base removed from V and 3 bases from J, the gap between germline ends came to 6 bases. The germline V gene encodes CDR1 LGHNA and CDR2 YNFKEQ. DNA for the CDR3: TGTGCCAGCAGCCAAGGCCGGTACACTGAAGCTTTCTTT. Amino acids: CASSQGRYTEAFF.

This clone was observed a few times. CDR3 loop: CSAVPGGAMNTEAFF. The CDR3 DNA sequence: TGCAGCGCCGTACCAGGGGGAGCCATGAACACTGAAGCTTTCTTT. The chain links TRBV29-1 to TRBJ1-1; 7 bases are a match to TRBD1. Germline-derived CDR1 and CDR2 are SQVTM and ANQGSEA. V gave up 7 bases and J gave up 0 bases; unmatched junction bases: 11. CDR3 length equals 15 residues.